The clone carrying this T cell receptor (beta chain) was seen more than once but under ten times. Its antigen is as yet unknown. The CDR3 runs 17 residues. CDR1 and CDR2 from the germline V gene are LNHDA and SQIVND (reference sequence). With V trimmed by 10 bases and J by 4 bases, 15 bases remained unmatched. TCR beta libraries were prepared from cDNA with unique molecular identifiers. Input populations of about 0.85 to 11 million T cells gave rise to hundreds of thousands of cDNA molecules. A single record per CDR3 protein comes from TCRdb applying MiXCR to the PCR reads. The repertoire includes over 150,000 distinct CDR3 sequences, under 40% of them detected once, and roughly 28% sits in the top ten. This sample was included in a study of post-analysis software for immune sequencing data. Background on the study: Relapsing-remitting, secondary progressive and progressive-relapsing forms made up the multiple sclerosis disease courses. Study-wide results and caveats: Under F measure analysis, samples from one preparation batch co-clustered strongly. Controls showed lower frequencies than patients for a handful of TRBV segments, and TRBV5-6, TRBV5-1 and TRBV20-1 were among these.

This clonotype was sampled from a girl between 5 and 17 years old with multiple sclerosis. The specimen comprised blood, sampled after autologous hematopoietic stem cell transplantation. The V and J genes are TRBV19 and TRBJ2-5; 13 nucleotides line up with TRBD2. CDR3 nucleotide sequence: TGTGCCAATAGGACTAGCGGGAGTTTGGAGTCGCGAGAGACCCAGTACTTC. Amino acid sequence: CANRTSGSLESRETQYF.